Below, 9 T cell receptor beta chains from the same sample are listed, as sequenced in a study of shared T cell receptors in the human thymus. Sequencing used immunoSEQ multiplex PCR; TCRdb keeps in-frame clones, though not all of them. Here the sample spans more than 550,000 clones, approximately 83% being singletons. These data are also associated with another study on human thymus T cells.

Sequenced material: thymocytes. The source is a girl under two years old with a congenital heart defect.

V is TRBV25-1 and J is TRBJ2-1; possibly TRBD2 for D (5 bases). Per the germline V gene, CDR1 is MGHDK and CDR2 is SYGVNS. Trimming took off 8 bases at V and 6 bases at J, with 17 bases between the two ends. The CDR3 runs to 14 residues. The CDR3 coding sequence is TGTGCCAGCCATAGCTGGGGAGTGGTCAATGAGCAGTTCTTC. Amino acids: CASHSWGVVNEQFF.

This clone was counted a single time. The chain recombines TRBV2 with TRBJ2-5; D possibly corresponds to TRBD1 (5 bases). Germline CDR1 and CDR2: SNHLY and FYNNEI. This CDR3 has 14 residues. V was clipped by 8 bases and J by 4 bases, with 17 bases between them. CDR3 in amino acids: CASFQGAKGETQYF. The CDR3 nucleotides are TGTGCCAGCTTTCAAGGGGCCAAGGGAGAGACCCAGTACTTC.

J is TRBJ2-2 and V is TRBV7-6; D might be TRBD1 (5 bases). The CDR3 is 16 amino acids. V lost 1 base and J 5 bases, leaving 14 bases between the germline ends. Germline V gene sequence: CDR1 SGHVS, CDR2 FNYEAQ. CDR3: CASSLESRGVTGELFF. The CDR3 DNA reads TGTGCCAGCAGCTTAGAGTCAAGGGGTGTGACCGGGGAGCTGTTTTTT.

This clone was observed a handful of times. The rearrangement links TRBV6-1 to TRBJ1-2; D unclear. Trimming cost V 8 bases and J 5 bases, with 18 bases left between them. Germline V gene data show CDR1 as MNHNS and CDR2 as SASEGT. The CDR3 has 14 amino acids. CDR3 coding DNA: TGTGCCAGCCTCATTACGCCTGGGCCATATGGCTACACCTTC. Its translation: CASLITPGPYGYTF.

The V gene is TRBV11-2, the J gene TRBJ2-2; D might be TRBD2 (6 bases). The CDR3 is made up of 17 amino acids. Germline assignment: CDR1 SGHAT and CDR2 FQNNGV. V was cut by 0 bases and J by 6 bases, with 17 bases left in between. CDR3 DNA: TGTGCCAGCAGCTTAGATTCGCTTCTAGCGTGGGCCGGGGAGCTGTTTTTT. Protein sequence: CASSLDSLLAWAGELFF.

This clone was observed once. The chain combines TRBV30 with TRBJ2-5; the match to TRBD1 covers 8 bases. The trim removed 0 bases at V and 5 bases at J, leaving 14 bases unmatched. The CDR3 length is 17 residues. Germline values: CDR1 GTSNPN, CDR2 SVGIG (reference sequence). CDR3 sequence reads: CAWSVLPGGGLWETQYF. CDR3 sequence (DNA): TGTGCCTGGAGTGTACTACCAGGGGGCGGACTATGGGAGACCCAGTACTTC.

V and J are TRBV20-1 and TRBJ1-2, with D possibly TRBD1 on 6 matching bases. Looked up from germline, CDR1 is DFQATT and CDR2 is SNEGSKA (reference sequence). CDR3 length: 11 residues. The CDR3, as DNA: TGCAGAGGGGGTGGGAACTATGGCTACACCTTC. Its protein product is CRGGGNYGYTF.

This chain uses TRBV5-1 with TRBJ2-7, with TRBD1 identical over 9 bases. Germline V gene lookup returns CDR1 SGHRS and CDR2 YFSETQ. The CDR3 is 16 amino acids. The V gene end was trimmed by 2 bases and the J gene end by 2 bases; junction bases not matched to a gene: 8. The CDR3 region is CASSFLRTGDPYEQYF. In DNA form, the CDR3 reads TGCGCCAGCAGCTTCCTTCGGACAGGGGACCCCTACGAGCAGTACTTC.

The chain links TRBV12-5 to TRBJ2-1, with 9 bases lining up with TRBD1. Germline CDR1 LGHNT, CDR2 FRNRAP. The junction had 8 bases not matched to a gene; V was cut back by 0 bases and J by 8 bases. There are 16 residues in the CDR3. The CDR3 nucleotides read TGTGCTAGTGGTTTGGTGCCCGGGACAGGGTACTATGAGCAGTTCTTC. This encodes CASGLVPGTGYYEQFF.